This T cell receptor (beta chain) was retrieved from a study of blood T cell repertoires in COVID-19. Original data processing: For nucleated cells, counts were estimated from reference gene primer amplification. Assay used: immunoSEQ multiplex PCR; TCRdb lists only in-frame clones, some missing. V and J calls and clone size are given by that table; D and trimming were obtained from the DNA. Among 250,000 to 350,000 clones, about nine tenths were seen once, and the ten largest hold approximately 12%. CDR1 and CDR2 from the germline V gene are LNHDA and SQIVND (reference sequence). The CDR3 loop spans 14 amino acids. V was trimmed by 7 bases and J by 5 bases, leaving 16 bases between them.

Sequencing was performed on peripheral blood. The chain links TRBV19 to TRBJ2-3; maybe TRBD2 (5 bases). The clonotype was recovered from a woman aged 60-70 years with acute or convalescent COVID-19. The chain's CDR3 is CASTEGRAQDTQYF. In nucleotides, the CDR3 is TGTGCCAGTACCGAGGGCCGGGCTCAAGATACGCAGTATTTT.